The clone carrying this T cell receptor beta chain has more than one count but fewer than ten. Antigen: not known. This specimen belongs to a study of T-cell memory formation after mild COVID-19. Whole-study context: Clustering of TCRs was largely donor specific.

Constant-segment primers were used for 5'RACE, and the resulting TCR alpha and TCR beta cDNA libraries carried sample barcodes and UMIs. TCRdb reprocessed the 5' RACE reads with MiXCR, giving one entry per CDR3 protein. The data contain about 100,000 distinct CDR3 sequences, over 8.5% of them singletons. Trimming at V came to 8 bases and at J to 5 bases, leaving 5 bases not matched to a gene. This CDR3 comprises 12 residues. Germline loops: CDR1 SQVTM, CDR2 ANQGSEA. Study-wide results and limits: Among contracting clones, CD4+ were mainly CM/EM and CD8+ enriched in EMRA. Day 15 to 85 contracting clones showed balanced CD4/CD8; day 15 to 37 expanders favored CD4+.

The receptor's source is a young man who had mild COVID-19 (a few samples of this study predate the infection). Cell type and time point are not known. The sequencing input was PBMCs or a T cell subset sorted from them (not recorded which). V is TRBV29-1 and J is TRBJ1-1; 10 bases agree with TRBD1. The CDR3 DNA reads TGCAGCTTTTGGACAGGGGGGACTGAAGCTTTCTTT. Its protein is CSFWTGGTEAFF. The complete variable domain, with remaining parts taken from reference TRBV29-1 and TRBJ1-1, reads SAVISQKPSRDICQRGTSLTIQCQVDSQVTMMFWYRQQPGQSLTLIATANQGSEATYESGFVIDKFPISRPNLTFSTLTVSNMSPEDSSIYLCSFWTGGTEAFFGQGTRLTVV.